This T cell receptor (beta chain) emerged from a study of blood T cell repertoires in COVID-19. Overall study context: The study drew acute and convalescent COVID-19 samples from the United States, Italy and Spain. Nucleic acid was either cDNA or gDNA, and it came from T cells, B-cell-depleted T cells, or PBMCs.

This CDR3 is 17 amino acids long. Trimming took off 2 bases at V and 0 bases at J, with 17 bases between the two ends. Germline V gives CDR1 SEHNR, CDR2 FQNEAQ (reference sequence). Original analysis: Amplified reference gene primers provided the basis for estimating nucleated cell counts. The data were produced by immunoSEQ multiplex PCR, yet TCRdb's version contains in-frame clones alone and is incomplete. V and J calls and clone size are as listed in that table; D and trimming were resolved from the DNA. Of around 190,000 clones listed, 75% to 90% were seen once; the top ten hold 1% to 1.4%. This TCR was recovered from a man aged 25 to 45 with acute or convalescent COVID-19. Source material: peripheral blood. The rearrangement links TRBV7-9 to TRBJ2-7; D may be TRBD1 (6 bases). The CDR3 DNA reads as TGTGCCAGCAGCTTATTCTTTATCAGGGGCGGCTCCTACGAGCAGTACTTC. It codes for CASSLFFIRGGSYEQYF.